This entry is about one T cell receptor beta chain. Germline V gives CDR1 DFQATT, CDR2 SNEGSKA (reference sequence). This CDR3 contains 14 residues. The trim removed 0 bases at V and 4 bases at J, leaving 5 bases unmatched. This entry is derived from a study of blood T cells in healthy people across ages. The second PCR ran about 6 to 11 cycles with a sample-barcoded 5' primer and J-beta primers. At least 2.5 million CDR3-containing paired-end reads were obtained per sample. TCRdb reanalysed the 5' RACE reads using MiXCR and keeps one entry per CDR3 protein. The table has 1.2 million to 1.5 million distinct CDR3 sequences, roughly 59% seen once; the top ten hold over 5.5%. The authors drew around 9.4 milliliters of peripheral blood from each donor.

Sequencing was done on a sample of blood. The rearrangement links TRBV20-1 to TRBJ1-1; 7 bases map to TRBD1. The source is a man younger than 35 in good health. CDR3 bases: TGCAGTGCTAGAGATGGGGACAGCCTCACTGAAGCTTTCTTT. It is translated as CSARDGDSLTEAFF.